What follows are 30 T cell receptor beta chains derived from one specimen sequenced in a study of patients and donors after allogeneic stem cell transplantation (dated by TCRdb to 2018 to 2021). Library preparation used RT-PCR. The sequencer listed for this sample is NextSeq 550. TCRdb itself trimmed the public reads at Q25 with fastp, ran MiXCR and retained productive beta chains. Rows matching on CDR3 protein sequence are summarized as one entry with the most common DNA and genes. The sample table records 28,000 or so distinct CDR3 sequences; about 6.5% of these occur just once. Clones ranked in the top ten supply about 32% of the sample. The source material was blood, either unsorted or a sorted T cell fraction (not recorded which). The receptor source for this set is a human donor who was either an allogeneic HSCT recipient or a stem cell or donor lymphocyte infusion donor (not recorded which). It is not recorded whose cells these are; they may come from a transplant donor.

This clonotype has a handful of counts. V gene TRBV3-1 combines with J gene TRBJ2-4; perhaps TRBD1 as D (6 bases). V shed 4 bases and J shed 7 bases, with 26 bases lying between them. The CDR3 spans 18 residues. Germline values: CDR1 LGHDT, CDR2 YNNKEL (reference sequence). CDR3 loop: CASSPRGPDMRHGNIQYF. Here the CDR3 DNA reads TGTGCCAGCAGCCCCAGGGGACCCGACATGAGGCACGGGAACATTCAGTACTTC.

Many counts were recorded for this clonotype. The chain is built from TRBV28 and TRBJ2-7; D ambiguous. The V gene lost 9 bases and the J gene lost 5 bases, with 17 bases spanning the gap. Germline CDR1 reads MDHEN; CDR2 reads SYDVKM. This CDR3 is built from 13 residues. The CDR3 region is CARWWGWENEQYF. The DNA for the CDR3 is TGTGCCAGATGGTGGGGTTGGGAAAACGAGCAGTACTTC.

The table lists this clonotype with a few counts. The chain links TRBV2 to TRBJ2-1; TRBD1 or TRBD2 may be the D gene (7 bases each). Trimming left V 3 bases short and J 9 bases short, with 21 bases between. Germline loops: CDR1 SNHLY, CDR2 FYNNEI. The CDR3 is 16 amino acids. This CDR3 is CASSDSETGREVEQFF. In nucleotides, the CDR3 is TGTGCCAGCAGTGATAGTGAGACAGGGAGGGAGGTTGAGCAGTTCTTC.

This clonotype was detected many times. The CDR3 here is CASSFRGVGSFMNTEAFF. Here the CDR3 DNA reads TGTGCCAGCAGTTTCCGGGGTGTGGGCAGTTTCATGAACACTGAAGCTTTCTTT. The V call is TRBV27, the J call TRBJ1-1; D is ambiguous. With 3 bases removed from V and 0 bases from J, the gap between germline ends came to 20 bases. The CDR3 consists of 18 residues. The V gene's germline CDR1 is MNHEY and CDR2 SMNVEV (reference sequence).

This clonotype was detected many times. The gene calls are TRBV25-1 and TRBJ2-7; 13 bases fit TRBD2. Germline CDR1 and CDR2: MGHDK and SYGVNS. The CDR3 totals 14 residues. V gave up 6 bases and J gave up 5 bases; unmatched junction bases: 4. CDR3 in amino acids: CASRLAGGGNEQYF. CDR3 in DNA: TGTGCCAGCAGACTAGCGGGAGGGGGCAACGAGCAGTACTTC.

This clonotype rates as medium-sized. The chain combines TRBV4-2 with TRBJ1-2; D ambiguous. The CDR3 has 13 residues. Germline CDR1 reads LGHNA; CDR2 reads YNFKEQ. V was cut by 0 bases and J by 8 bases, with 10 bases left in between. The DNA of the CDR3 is TGTGCCAGCAGCCAAGAACGGTCTGAAGGCTACACCTTC. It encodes CASSQERSEGYTF.

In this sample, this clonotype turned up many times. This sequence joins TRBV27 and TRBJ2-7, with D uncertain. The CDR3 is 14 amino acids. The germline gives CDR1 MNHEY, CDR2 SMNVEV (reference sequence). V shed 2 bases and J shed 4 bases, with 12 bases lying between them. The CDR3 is CASSLGRRNYEQYF. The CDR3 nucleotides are TGTGCCAGCAGTTTAGGACGGAGAAATTACGAGCAGTACTTC.

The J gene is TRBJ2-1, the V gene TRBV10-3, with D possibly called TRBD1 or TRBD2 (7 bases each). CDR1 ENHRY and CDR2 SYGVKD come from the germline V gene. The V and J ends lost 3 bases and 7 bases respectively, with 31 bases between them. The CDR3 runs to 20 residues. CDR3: CAISDGRGRFAGVVENEQFF. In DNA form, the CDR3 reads TGTGCCATCAGTGATGGTAGGGGGCGATTTGCGGGAGTGGTTGAGAATGAGCAGTTCTTC.

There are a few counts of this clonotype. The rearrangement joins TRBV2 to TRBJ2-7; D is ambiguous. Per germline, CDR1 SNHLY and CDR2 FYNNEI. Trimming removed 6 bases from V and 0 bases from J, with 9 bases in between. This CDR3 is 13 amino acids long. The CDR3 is CASRGGISYEQYF. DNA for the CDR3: TGTGCCAGCAGGGGCGGAATCTCCTACGAGCAGTACTTC.

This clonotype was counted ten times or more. DNA for the CDR3: TGTGCCAGCAGCCGGCACGGAGGACGGGTGAACACTGAAGCTTTCTTT. Its protein product is CASSRHGGRVNTEAFF. The chain carries TRBV11-2 and TRBJ1-1; D remains ambiguous. The V gene lost 5 bases and the J gene lost 0 bases, with 16 bases spanning the gap. The CDR3 is 16 amino acids. Germline CDR1 and CDR2: SGHAT and FQNNGV.

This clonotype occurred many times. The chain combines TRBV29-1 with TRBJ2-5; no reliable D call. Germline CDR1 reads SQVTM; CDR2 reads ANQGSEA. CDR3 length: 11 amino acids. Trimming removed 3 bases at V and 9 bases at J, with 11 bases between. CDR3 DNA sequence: TGCAGCGTTGAGGATGCGTCTTCCCAGTACTTC. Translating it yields CSVEDASSQYF.

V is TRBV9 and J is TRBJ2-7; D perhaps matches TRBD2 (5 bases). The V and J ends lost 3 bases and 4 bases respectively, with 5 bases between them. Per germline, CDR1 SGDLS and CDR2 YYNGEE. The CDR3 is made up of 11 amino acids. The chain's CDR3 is CASSAGYEQYF. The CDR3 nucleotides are TGTGCCAGCAGCGCGGGGTACGAGCAGTACTTC.

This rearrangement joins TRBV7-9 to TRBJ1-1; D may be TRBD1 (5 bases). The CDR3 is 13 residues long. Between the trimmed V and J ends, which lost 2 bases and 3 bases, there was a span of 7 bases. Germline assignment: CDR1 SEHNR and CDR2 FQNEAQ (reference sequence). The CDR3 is CASSLRGDTEAFF. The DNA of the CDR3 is TGTGCCAGCAGCTTAAGGGGAGACACTGAAGCTTTCTTT.

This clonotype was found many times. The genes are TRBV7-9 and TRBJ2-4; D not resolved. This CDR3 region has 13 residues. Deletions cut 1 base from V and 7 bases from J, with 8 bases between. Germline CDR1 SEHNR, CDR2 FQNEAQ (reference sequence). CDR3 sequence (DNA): TGTGCCAGCAGCTTAGGGAACGGGAACATTCAGTACTTC. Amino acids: CASSLGNGNIQYF. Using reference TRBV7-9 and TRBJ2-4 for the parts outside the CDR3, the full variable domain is DTGVSQNPRHKITKRGQNVTFRCDPISEHNRLYWYRQTLGQGPEFLTYFQNEAQLEKSRLLSDRFSAERPKGSFSTLEIQRTEQGDSAMYLCASSLGNGNIQYFGAGTRLSVL.

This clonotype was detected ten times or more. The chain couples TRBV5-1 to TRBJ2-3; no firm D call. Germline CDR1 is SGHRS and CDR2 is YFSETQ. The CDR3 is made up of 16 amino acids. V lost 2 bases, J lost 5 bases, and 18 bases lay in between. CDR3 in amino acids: CASSFMGGGDRDTQYF. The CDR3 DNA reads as TGCGCCAGCAGCTTCATGGGCGGCGGAGATAGAGATACGCAGTATTTT.

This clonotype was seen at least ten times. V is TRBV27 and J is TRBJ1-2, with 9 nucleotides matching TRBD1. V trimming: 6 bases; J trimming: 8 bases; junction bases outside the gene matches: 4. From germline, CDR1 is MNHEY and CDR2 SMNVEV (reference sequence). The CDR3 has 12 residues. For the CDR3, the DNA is TGTGCCAGCAGCCTAGACAGGGGGGGCTACACCTTC. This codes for CASSLDRGGYTF.

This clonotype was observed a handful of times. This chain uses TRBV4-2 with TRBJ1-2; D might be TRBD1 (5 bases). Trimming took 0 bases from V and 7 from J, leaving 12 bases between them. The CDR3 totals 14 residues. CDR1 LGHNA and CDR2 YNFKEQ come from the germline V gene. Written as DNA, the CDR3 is TGTGCCAGCAGCCAAGACGTCAGGGTGGGTGGCTACACCTTC. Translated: CASSQDVRVGGYTF.

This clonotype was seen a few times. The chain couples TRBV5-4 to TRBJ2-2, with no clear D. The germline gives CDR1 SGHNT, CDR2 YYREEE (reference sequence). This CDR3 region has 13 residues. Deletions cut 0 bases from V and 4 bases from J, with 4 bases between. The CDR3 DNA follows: TGTGCCAGCAGCTTGGAAAGCACCGGGGAGCTGTTTTTT. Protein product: CASSLESTGELFF.

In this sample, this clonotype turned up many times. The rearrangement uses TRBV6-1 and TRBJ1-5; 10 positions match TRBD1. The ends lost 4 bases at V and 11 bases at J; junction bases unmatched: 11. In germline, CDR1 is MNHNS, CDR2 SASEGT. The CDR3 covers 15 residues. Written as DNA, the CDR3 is TGTGCCAGCAGTGTCGGACAGGGGGTCTCATCAGCCCAGCATTTT. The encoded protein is CASSVGQGVSSAQHF.

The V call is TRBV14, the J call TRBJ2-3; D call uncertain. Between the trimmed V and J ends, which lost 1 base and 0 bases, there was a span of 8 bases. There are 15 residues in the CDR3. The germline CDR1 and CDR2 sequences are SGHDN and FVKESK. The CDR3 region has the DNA TGTGCCAGCAGCCAAGGGGCAAGTAGCACAGATACGCAGTATTTT. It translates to CASSQGASSTDTQYF.

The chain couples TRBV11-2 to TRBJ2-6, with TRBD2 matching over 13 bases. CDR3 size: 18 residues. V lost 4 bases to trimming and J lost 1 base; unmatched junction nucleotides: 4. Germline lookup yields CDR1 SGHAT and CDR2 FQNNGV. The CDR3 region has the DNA TGTGCCAGCAGCTCCTGGGGACTAGCGGGATCTGGGGCCAACGTCCTGACTTTC. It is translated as CASSSWGLAGSGANVLTF. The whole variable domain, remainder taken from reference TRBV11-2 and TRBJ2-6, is EAGVAQSPRYKIIEKRQSVAFWCNPISGHATLYWYQQILGQGPKLLIQFQNNGVVDDSQLPKDRFSAERLKGVDSTLKIQPAKLEDSAVYLCASSSWGLAGSGANVLTFGAGSRLTVL.

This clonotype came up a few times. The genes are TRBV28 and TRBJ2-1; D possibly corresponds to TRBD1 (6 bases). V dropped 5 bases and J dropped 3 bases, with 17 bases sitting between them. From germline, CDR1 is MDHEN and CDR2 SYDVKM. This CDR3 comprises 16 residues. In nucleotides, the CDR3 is TGTGCCAGCAGTAGGTTGACAGGCTCCCTCTACAATGAGCAGTTCTTC. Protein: CASSRLTGSLYNEQFF.

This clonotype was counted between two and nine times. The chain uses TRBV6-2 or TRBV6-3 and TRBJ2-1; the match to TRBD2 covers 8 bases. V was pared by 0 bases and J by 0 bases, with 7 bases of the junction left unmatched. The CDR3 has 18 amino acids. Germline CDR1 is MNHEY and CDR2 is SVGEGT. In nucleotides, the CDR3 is TGTGCCAGCAGTTACTCCCCCCTAAGCGGGAGCTCCTACAATGAGCAGTTCTTC. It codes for CASSYSPLSGSSYNEQFF.

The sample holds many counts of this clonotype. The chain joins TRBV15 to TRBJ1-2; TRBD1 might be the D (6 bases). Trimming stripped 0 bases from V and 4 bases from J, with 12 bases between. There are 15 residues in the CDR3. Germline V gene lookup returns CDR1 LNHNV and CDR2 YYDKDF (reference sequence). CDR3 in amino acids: CATSRDLGGSYGYTF. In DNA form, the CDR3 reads TGTGCCACCAGCAGAGATCTGGGGGGCAGCTATGGCTACACCTTC.

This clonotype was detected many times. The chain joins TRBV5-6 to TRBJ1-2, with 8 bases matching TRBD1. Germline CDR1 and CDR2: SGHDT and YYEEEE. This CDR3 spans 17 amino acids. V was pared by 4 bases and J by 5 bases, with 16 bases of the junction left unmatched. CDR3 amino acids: CASSPPGQARGVYGYTF. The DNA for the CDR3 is TGTGCCAGCAGCCCCCCGGGACAGGCCCGAGGGGTATATGGCTACACCTTC.

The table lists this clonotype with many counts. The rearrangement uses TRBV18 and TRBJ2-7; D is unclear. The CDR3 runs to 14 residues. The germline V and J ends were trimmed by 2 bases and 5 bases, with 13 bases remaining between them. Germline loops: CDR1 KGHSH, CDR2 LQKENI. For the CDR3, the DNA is TGTGCCAGCTCACCAGACCCGATTTGGAACGAGCAGTACTTC. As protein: CASSPDPIWNEQYF. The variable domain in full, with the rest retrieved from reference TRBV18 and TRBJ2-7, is NAGVMQNPRHLVRRRGQEARLRCSPMKGHSHVYWYRQLPEEGLKFMVYLQKENIIDESGMPKERFSAEFPKEGPSILRIQQVVRGDSAAYFCASSPDPIWNEQYFGPGTRLTVT.

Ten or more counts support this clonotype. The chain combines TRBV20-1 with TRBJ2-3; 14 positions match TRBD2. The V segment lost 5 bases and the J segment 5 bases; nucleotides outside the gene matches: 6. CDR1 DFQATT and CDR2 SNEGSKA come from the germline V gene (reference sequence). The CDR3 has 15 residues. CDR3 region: CSAAGLAGVKDTQYF. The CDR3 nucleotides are TGCAGTGCTGCGGGACTAGCGGGAGTTAAAGATACGCAGTATTTT.

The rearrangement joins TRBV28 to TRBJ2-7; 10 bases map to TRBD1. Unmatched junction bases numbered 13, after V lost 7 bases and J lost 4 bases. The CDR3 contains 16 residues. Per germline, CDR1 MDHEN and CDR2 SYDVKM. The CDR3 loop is CASKLKPGQGNYEQYF. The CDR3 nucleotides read TGTGCCAGCAAACTTAAACCGGGACAGGGGAATTACGAGCAGTACTTC.

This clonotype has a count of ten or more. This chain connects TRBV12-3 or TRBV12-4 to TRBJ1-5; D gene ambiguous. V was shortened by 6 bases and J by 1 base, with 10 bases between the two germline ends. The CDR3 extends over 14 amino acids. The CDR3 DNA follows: TGTGCCAGCAGGCCCGACTTGAGCAATCAGCCCCAGCATTTT. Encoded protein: CASRPDLSNQPQHF.

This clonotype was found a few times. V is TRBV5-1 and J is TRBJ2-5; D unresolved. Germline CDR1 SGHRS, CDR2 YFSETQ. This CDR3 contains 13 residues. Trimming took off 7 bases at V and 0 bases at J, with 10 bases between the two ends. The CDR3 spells CASLRSYQETQYF. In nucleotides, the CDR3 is TGCGCCAGCCTAAGGTCCTACCAAGAGACCCAGTACTTC.